This T cell receptor beta chain was sequenced for a study of T cell repertoires in cytomegalovirus infection. Turning to the study itself: TCR beta signatures that were public indicated CMV infection and matching HLA type.

One entry per CDR3 protein results from TCRdb running MiXCR on the reads. The sample lists fewer than 550,000 distinct CDR3 sequences; 16% were seen once. The CDR3 length is 14 residues. CDR1 is MNHEY and CDR2 is SMNVEV in the germline V gene (reference sequence). V was clipped by 8 bases and J by 2 bases; unmatched bases: 7. This clonotype was obtained from a human donor in good health (CMV status not recorded). Some clones in this sample may be carry-over from other donors' samples. Sequences were obtained from CD8+ T cells from PBMCs. The chain links TRBV27 to TRBJ2-5, with 8 positions matching TRBD1. The CDR3 reads CASGGTGAQETQYF. The CDR3 DNA is TGTGCCAGCGGGGGGACAGGTGCACAAGAGACCCAGTACTTC.